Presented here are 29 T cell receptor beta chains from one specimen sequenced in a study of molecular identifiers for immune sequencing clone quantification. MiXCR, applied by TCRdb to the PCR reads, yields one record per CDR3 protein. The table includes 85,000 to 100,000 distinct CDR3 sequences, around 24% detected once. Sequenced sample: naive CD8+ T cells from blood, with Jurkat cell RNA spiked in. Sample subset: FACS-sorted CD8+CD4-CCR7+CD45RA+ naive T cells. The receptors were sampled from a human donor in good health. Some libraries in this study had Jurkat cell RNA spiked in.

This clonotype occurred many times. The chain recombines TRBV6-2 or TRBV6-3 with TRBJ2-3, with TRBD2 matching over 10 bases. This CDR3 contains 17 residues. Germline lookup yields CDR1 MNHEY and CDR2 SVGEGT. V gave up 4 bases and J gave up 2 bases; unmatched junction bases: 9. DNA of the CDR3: TGTGCCAGCAGTTCCAGACTAGCGGGTCTAAACACAGATACGCAGTATTTT. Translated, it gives CASSSRLAGLNTDTQYF.

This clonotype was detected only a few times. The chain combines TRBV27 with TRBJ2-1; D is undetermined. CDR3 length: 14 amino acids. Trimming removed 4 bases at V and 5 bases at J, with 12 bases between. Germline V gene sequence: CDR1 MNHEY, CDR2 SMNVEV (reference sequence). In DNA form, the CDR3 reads TGTGCCAGCAGTTCCACCTGGGCGCACAATGAGCAGTTCTTC. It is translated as CASSSTWAHNEQFF.

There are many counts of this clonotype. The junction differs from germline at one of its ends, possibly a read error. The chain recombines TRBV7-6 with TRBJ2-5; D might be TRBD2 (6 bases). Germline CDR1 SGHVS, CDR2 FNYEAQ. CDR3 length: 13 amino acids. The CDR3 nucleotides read TGTGCCAGCAGCTTAGGGTCTATGGCTAGCGTGCTTTTC. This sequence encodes CASSLGSMASVLF.

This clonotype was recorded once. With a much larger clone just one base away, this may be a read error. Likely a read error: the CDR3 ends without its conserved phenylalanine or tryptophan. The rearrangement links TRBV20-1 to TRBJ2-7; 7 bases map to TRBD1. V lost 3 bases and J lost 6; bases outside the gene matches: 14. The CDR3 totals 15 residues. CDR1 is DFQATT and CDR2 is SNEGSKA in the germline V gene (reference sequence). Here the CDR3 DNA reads TGCAGTGCTAGTCCCCCTCAGACAGGGTTGGGCGAGCAGTACTAC. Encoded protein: CSASPPQTGLGEQYY.

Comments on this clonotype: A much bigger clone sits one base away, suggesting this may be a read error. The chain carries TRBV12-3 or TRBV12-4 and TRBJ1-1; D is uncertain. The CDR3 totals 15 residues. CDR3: CASSFFLGMNAEAFF. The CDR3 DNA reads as TGTGCCAGCAGTTTCTTCCTGGGCATGAACGCTGAAGCTTTCTTT.

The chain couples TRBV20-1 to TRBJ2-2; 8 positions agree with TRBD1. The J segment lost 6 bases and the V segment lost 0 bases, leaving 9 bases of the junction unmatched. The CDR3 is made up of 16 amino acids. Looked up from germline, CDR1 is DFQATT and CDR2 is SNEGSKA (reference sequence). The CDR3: CSARDDRGQESGELFF. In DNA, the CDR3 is TGCAGTGCTAGAGATGACAGGGGTCAGGAGTCCGGGGAGCTGTTTTTT.

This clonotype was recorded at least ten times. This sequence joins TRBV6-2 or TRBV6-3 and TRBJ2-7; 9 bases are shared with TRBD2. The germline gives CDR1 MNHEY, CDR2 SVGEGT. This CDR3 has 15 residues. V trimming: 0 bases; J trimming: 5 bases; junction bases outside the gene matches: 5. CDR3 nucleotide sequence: TGTGCCAGCAGTTACTCGATGCGGGAGGGCAACGAGCAGTACTTC. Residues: CASSYSMREGNEQYF.

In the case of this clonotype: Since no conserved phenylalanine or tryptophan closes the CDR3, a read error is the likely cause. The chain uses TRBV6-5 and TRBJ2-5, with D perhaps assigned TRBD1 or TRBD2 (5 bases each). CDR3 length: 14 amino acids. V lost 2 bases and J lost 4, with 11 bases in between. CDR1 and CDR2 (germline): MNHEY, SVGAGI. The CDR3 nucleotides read TGTGCCAGCAGTTACGACGGGGCTGGAGAGACCCAGTACCTC. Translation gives CASSYDGAGETQYL.

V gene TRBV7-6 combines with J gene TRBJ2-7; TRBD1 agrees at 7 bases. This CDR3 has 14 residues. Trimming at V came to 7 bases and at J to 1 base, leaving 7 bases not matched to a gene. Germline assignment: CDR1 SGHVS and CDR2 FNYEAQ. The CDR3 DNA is TGTGCCAGCACCCCCCGGGACAGATCCTACGAGCAGTACTTC. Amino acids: CASTPRDRSYEQYF.

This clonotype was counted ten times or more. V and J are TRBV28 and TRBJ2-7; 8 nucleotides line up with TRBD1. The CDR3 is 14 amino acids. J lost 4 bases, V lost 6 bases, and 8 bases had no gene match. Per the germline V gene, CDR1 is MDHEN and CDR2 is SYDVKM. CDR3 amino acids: CASRPWDRQYEQYF. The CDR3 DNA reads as TGTGCCAGCAGACCGTGGGACAGGCAGTACGAGCAGTACTTC.

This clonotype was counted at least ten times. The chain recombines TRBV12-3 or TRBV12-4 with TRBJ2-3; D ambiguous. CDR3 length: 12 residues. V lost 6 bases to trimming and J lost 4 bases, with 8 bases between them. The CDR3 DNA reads TGTGCCAGCAGACCGATCGCAGATACGCAGTATTTT. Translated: CASRPIADTQYF.

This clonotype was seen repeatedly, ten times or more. The DNA for the CDR3 is TGTGCCAGCAGCGTAGGGGGTCCTAACTATGGCTACACCTTC. Translated: CASSVGGPNYGYTF. This chain connects TRBV7-2 to TRBJ1-2; possibly TRBD1 for D (6 bases). The CDR3 covers 14 residues. Germline CDR1 reads SGHTA; CDR2 reads FQGNSA. The V and J ends lost 5 bases and 0 bases respectively, with 10 bases between them. Full variable domain (rest looked up from reference TRBV7-2 and TRBJ1-2): GAGVSQSPSNKVTEKGKDVELRCDPISGHTALYWYRQSLGQGLEFLIYFQGNSAPDKSGLPSDRFSAERTGGSVSTLTIQRTQQEDSAVYLCASSVGGPNYGYTFGSGTRLTVV.

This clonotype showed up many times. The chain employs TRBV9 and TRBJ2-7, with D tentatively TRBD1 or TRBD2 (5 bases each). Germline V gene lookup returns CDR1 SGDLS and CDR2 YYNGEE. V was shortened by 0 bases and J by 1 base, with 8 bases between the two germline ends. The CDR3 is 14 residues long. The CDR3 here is CASSVGGESYEQYF. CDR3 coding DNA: TGTGCCAGCAGCGTAGGAGGGGAATCCTACGAGCAGTACTTC.

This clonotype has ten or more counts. CDR3 in amino acids: CASSPPVTRSYEQYF. The CDR3 nucleotides read TGTGCCAGCAGCCCACCTGTGACGCGCTCCTACGAGCAGTACTTC. The V call is TRBV3-2, the J call TRBJ2-7; the table's D call, TRBD1, was not checked against the DNA. TRBV3-2 is assigned pseudogene status. This CDR3 spans 15 amino acids.

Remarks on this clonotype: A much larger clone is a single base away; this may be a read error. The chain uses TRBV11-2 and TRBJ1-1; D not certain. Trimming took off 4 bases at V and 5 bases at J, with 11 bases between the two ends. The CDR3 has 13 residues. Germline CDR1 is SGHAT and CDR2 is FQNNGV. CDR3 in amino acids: CASSSDGVTEAFF. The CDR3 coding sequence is TGTGCCAGCAGCTCGGACGGGGTGACTGAAGCTTTCTTT.

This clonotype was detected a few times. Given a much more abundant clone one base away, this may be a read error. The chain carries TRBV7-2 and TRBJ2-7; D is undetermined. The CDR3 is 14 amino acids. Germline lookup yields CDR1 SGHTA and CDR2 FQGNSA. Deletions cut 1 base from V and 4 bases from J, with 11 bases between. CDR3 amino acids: CASSLGTPGYEQYF. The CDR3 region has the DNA TGTGCCAGCAGCTTAGGAACACCCGGTTACGAGCAGTACTTC.

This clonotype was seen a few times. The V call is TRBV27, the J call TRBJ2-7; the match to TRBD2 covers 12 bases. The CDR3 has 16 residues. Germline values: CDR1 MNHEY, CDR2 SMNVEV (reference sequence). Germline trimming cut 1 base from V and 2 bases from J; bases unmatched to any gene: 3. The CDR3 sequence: CASSLYLAGGPYEQYF. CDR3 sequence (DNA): TGTGCCAGCAGTTTATATCTAGCGGGAGGGCCCTACGAGCAGTACTTC.

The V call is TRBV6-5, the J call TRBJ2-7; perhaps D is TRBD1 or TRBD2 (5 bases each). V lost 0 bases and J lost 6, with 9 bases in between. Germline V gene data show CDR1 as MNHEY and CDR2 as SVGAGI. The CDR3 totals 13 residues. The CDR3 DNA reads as TGTGCCAGCAGTTACTCTGCAGGGACCGAGCAGTACTTC. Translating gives CASSYSAGTEQYF.

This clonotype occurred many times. CDR3 in amino acids: CASSLWSSGFEQYF. The CDR3 DNA sequence: TGTGCCAGCAGCTTGTGGTCGTCGGGATTCGAGCAGTACTTC. The gene calls are TRBV5-6 and TRBJ2-7, with a tentative D call TRBD2 (5 bases). Germline CDR1 SGHDT, CDR2 YYEEEE. Trimming removed 1 base at V and 6 bases at J, with 14 bases between. The CDR3 loop spans 14 amino acids.

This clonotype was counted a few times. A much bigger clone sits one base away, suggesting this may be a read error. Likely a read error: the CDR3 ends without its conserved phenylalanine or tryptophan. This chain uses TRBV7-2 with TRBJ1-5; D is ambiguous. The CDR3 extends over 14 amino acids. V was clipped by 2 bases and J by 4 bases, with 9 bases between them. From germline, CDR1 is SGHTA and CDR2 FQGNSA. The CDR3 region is CASSLYPGNQPQHL. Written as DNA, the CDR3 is TGTGCCAGCAGCTTATATCCGGGAAATCAGCCCCAGCATCTT.

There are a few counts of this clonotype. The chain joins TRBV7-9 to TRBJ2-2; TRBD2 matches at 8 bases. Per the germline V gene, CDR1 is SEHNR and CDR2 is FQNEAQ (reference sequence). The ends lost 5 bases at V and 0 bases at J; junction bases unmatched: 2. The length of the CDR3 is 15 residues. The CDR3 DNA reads TGTGCCAGCAGCCGGACTAGCACGAACACCGGGGAGCTGTTTTTT. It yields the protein CASSRTSTNTGELFF.

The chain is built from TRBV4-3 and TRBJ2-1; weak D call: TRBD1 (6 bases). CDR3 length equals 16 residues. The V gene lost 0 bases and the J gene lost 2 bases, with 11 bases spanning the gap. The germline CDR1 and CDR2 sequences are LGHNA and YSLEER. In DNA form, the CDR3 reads TGCGCCAGCAGCCAAGATAAGACAGGCCCCTACAATGAGCAGTTCTTC. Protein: CASSQDKTGPYNEQFF.

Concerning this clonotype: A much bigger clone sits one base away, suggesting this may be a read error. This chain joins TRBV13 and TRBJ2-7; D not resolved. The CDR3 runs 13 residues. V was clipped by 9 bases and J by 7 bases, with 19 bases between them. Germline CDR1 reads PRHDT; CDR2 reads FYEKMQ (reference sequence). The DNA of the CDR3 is TGTGCCAGGAGCCAGACCCGGCGGCGAGAGCAGTACTTC. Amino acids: CARSQTRRREQYF.

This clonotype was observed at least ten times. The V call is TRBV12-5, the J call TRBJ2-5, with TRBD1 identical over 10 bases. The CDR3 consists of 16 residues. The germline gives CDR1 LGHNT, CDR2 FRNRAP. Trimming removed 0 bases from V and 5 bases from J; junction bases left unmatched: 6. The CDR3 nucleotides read TGTGCTAGTGGTTTGGTCGGGACAGGGGACGGGGAGACCCAGTACTTC. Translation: CASGLVGTGDGETQYF.

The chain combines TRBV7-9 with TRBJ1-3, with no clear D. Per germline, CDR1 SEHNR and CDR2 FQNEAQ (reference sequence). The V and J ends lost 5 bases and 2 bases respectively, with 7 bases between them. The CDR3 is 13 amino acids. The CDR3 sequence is CASSPRTGNTIYF. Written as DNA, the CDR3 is TGTGCCAGCAGCCCCCGGACTGGAAACACCATATATTTT.

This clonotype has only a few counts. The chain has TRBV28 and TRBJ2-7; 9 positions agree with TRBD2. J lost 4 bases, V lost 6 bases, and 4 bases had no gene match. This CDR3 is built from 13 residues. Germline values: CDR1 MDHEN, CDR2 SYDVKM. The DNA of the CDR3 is TGTGCCAGCAGGGAACTAGCGGGTTACGAGCAGTACTTC. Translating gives CASRELAGYEQYF.

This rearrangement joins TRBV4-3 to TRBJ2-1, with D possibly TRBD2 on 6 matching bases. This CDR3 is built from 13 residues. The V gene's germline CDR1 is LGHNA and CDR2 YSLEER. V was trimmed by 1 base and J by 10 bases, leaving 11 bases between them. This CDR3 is CASSQVAGPEQFF. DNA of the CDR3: TGCGCCAGCAGCCAAGTTGCGGGGCCCGAGCAGTTCTTC.

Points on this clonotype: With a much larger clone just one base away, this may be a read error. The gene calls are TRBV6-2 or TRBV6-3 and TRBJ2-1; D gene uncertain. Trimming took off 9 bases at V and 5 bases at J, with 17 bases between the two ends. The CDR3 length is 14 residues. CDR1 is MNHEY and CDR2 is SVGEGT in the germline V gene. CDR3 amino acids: CASLSDGPHNEQFF. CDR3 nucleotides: TGTGCCAGTCTCAGCGATGGGCCCCACAATGAGCAGTTCTTC.

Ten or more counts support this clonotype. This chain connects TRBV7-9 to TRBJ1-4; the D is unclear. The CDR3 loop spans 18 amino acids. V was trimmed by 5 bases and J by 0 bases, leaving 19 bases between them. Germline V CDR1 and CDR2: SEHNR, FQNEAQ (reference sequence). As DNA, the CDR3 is TGTGCCAGCAGCCCACAACTATCCGGCTTTGCAACTAATGAAAAACTGTTTTTT. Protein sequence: CASSPQLSGFATNEKLFF. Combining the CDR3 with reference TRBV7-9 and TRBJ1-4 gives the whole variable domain DTGVSQNPRHKITKRGQNVTFRCDPISEHNRLYWYRQTLGQGPEFLTYFQNEAQLEKSRLLSDRFSAERPKGSFSTLEIQRTEQGDSAMYLCASSPQLSGFATNEKLFFGSGTQLSVL.